The next 25 T cell receptor beta chains were all read from a single sample in a study of CD8+ T cells in alopecia areata. TCR sequencing used cDNA made by reverse transcription of extracted RNA. Generated by immunoSEQ multiplex PCR, the TCRdb table keeps only in-frame clones and is missing some. The top ten hold about 6% of the sample, which has 140,000 to 150,000 clones, about three fifths seen once. The sequenced sample was CD4+ T cells sorted from blood, obtained at week 0. Receptor source: a human donor with alopecia areata.

The V and J genes are TRBV29-1 and TRBJ1-1, with D possibly TRBD1 on 5 matching bases. Deletions cut 7 bases from V and 4 bases from J, with 13 bases between. CDR3 length equals 12 residues. Germline V CDR1 and CDR2: SQVTM, ANQGSEA. In DNA, the CDR3 is TGCAGCGCTCCGGGGGGTGGCACTGAAGCTTTCTTT. Translation gives CSAPGGGTEAFF.

The chain couples TRBV7-2 to TRBJ2-5; D is unresolved. Trimming took 2 bases from V and 1 from J, leaving 8 bases between them. The germline V gene encodes CDR1 SGHTA and CDR2 FQGNSA. This CDR3 contains 14 residues. The CDR3: CASSLSAGQETQYF. The DNA for the CDR3 is TGTGCCAGCAGCTTAAGTGCAGGCCAAGAGACCCAGTACTTC.

The chain joins TRBV4-3 to TRBJ2-2; D is possibly TRBD1 or TRBD2 (5 bases each). Per germline, CDR1 LGHNA and CDR2 YSLEER. The V and J ends lost 0 bases and 1 base respectively, with 9 bases between them. The CDR3 has 16 residues. The CDR3 loop is CASSQEGPLNTGELFF. The DNA of the CDR3 is TGCGCCAGCAGCCAAGAGGGACCGTTGAACACCGGGGAGCTGTTTTTT.

The genes are TRBV10-3 and TRBJ1-4; D may be TRBD1 (5 bases). The length of the CDR3 is 13 residues. The V gene's germline CDR1 is ENHRY and CDR2 SYGVKD. V lost 7 bases and J lost 5, with 11 bases in between. CDR3 residues: CAITDSLNEKLFF. The CDR3 DNA is TGTGCCATCACCGACAGCCTAAATGAAAAACTGTTTTTT.

This chain links TRBV5-6 with TRBJ1-6; D unclear. Looked up from germline, CDR1 is SGHDT and CDR2 is YYEEEE. The CDR3 is made up of 17 amino acids. The germline V and J ends were trimmed by 0 bases and 0 bases, with 10 bases remaining between them. Written as DNA, the CDR3 is TGTGCCAGCAGCTTGGCGGGCCCGAGCTCCTATAATTCACCCCTCCACTTT. This translates into CASSLAGPSSYNSPLHF.

V gene TRBV30 combines with J gene TRBJ2-3; D remains unclear. The germline V and J ends were trimmed by 1 base and 2 bases, with 16 bases remaining between them. Germline V gene sequence: CDR1 GTSNPN, CDR2 SVGIG (reference sequence). This CDR3 has 16 amino acids. Written as DNA, the CDR3 is TGTGCCTGGAGTGGTTCGGCCAACTCTATCACAGATACGCAGTATTTT. Translation: CAWSGSANSITDTQYF.

This chain uses TRBV11-2 with TRBJ2-2; D is undetermined. The CDR3 covers 15 residues. The germline V gene has CDR1 SGHAT and CDR2 FQNNGV. The ends were cut back, 1 base at V and 7 bases at J, with 13 bases in the middle. Here the CDR3 DNA reads TGTGCCAGCAGCTTAGCCCACGGGCGGCACGGGGAGCTGTTTTTT. It yields the protein CASSLAHGRHGELFF.

This clone was seen only a few times. The chain recombines TRBV6-1 with TRBJ1-5, with D possibly TRBD1 on 5 matching bases. Germline V gene lookup returns CDR1 MNHNS and CDR2 SASEGT. This CDR3 contains 15 residues. The V end lost 6 bases, the J end lost 4 bases, and 16 bases lay between the germline ends. The CDR3 DNA follows: TGTGCCAGCAGCGCGTACGGGACGGTAAATCAGCCCCAGCATTTT. This sequence encodes CASSAYGTVNQPQHF.

This clone was seen only a few times. This chain uses TRBV2 with TRBJ1-3; possible D gene TRBD1, 5 bases. The ends were cut back, 5 bases at V and 2 bases at J, with 10 bases in the middle. The CDR3 has 14 residues. The V gene's germline CDR1 is SNHLY and CDR2 FYNNEI. The CDR3 is CASSFQGTGNTIYF. In nucleotides, the CDR3 is TGTGCCAGCAGTTTCCAGGGAACTGGAAACACCATATATTTT.

The V call is TRBV7-2, the J call TRBJ2-5, with TRBD2 matching over 13 bases. V was pared by 1 base and J by 9 bases, with 5 bases of the junction left unmatched. The length of the CDR3 is 15 residues. Per the germline V gene, CDR1 is SGHTA and CDR2 is FQGNSA. CDR3 sequence (DNA): TGTGCCAGCAGCTTAGGACTAGCGGGGGGACTGGCCCAGTACTTC. Residues: CASSLGLAGGLAQYF.

This chain links TRBV25-1 with TRBJ2-3; D tentatively reads TRBD1 or TRBD2 (6 bases each). CDR1 is MGHDK, CDR2 SYGVNS, per germline. The CDR3 length is 16 residues. V lost 7 bases and J lost 3, with 20 bases in between. For the CDR3, the DNA is TGTGCCAGCACCGGAGTGTGGGGGGCTGGGACAGATACGCAGTATTTT. Translation: CASTGVWGAGTDTQYF.

The chain joins TRBV9 to TRBJ1-2; D may be TRBD1 (5 bases). This CDR3 contains 13 residues. In germline, CDR1 is SGDLS, CDR2 YYNGEE. The V end lost 4 bases, the J end lost 8 bases, and 15 bases lay between the germline ends. The CDR3 DNA reads as TGTGCCAGCAGCCAGACCCAGGGTCGCGGCTACACCTTC. It yields the protein CASSQTQGRGYTF.

The chain carries TRBV7-2 and TRBJ2-3, with 8 positions matching TRBD2. The J segment lost 2 bases and the V segment lost 3 bases, leaving 13 bases of the junction unmatched. The CDR3 extends over 18 amino acids. Germline CDR1 is SGHTA and CDR2 is FQGNSA. CDR3 residues: CASSFRRGVAGHTDTQYF. In DNA, the CDR3 is TGTGCCAGCAGCTTCCGGCGGGGGGTAGCGGGGCACACAGATACGCAGTATTTT. The full variable domain, with the rest looked up from reference TRBV7-2 and TRBJ2-3, is GAGVSQSPSNKVTEKGKDVELRCDPISGHTALYWYRQSLGQGLEFLIYFQGNSAPDKSGLPSDRFSAERTGGSVSTLTIQRTQQEDSAVYLCASSFRRGVAGHTDTQYFGPGTRLTVL.

A few counts support this clone. V usage is TRBV6-1 and J usage is TRBJ1-2; a weak D match, TRBD1 (6 bases). Deletions cut 1 base from V and 7 bases from J, with 22 bases between. Germline CDR1 is MNHNS and CDR2 is SASEGT. This CDR3 spans 17 amino acids. In DNA form, the CDR3 reads TGTGCCAGCAGTGAAGGAACAGGGAGGACGACTTCGGGTGGCTACACCTTC. Translating gives CASSEGTGRTTSGGYTF.

This chain links TRBV29-1 with TRBJ1-3; 9 nucleotides line up with TRBD1. The CDR3 length is 14 residues. The V segment lost 6 bases and the J segment 1 base; nucleotides outside the gene matches: 4. Germline V gives CDR1 SQVTM, CDR2 ANQGSEA. Here the CDR3 DNA reads TGCAGCGTACCGGGACAGGGATCTGGAAACACCATATATTTT. Translation: CSVPGQGSGNTIYF.

This clone was counted only a few times. The V gene is TRBV23-1, the J gene TRBJ1-2; D ambiguous. TRBV23-1 is assigned to the ORF class and has an uncertain function. The CDR3 covers 13 residues. V lost 7 bases, J lost 7 bases, and 16 bases lay in between. CDR3 in amino acids: CASMPPKGGGYTF. The DNA for the CDR3 is TGCGCCAGCATGCCCCCTAAGGGCGGTGGCTACACCTTC.

The chain combines TRBV30 with TRBJ2-2; D is unresolved. Trimming removed 6 bases from V and 5 bases from J, with 7 bases in between. CDR3 size: 11 residues. Germline CDR1 and CDR2: GTSNPN and SVGIG (reference sequence). CDR3 DNA sequence: TGTGCCTGTCGATGGACCGGGGAGCTGTTTTTT. Amino acid sequence: CACRWTGELFF.

This clone was counted a single time. This rearrangement joins TRBV2 to TRBJ1-2; unclear D gene. CDR1 is SNHLY and CDR2 is FYNNEI in the germline V gene. This CDR3 contains 12 residues. V was shortened by 6 bases and J by 6 bases, with 11 bases between the two germline ends. Here the CDR3 DNA reads TGTGCCAGCAGGAAGGTTGGAGATGGCTACACCTTC. Translating gives CASRKVGDGYTF.

Turning to this clone: This sample also contains other DNA sequences that code for the same CDR3. This sequence joins TRBV15 and TRBJ2-7; D unresolved. The germline V and J ends were trimmed by 0 bases and 0 bases, with 6 bases remaining between them. The CDR3 is 14 residues long. Germline V gives CDR1 LNHNV, CDR2 YYDKDF (reference sequence). CDR3 amino acids: CATSRDRASYEQYF. CDR3 nucleotide sequence: TGTGCCACCAGCAGAGATCGGGCCTCCTACGAGCAGTACTTC.

V usage is TRBV30 and J usage is TRBJ2-5; TRBD1 matches 10 bases. The V segment lost 4 bases and the J segment 5 bases; nucleotides outside the gene matches: 10. This CDR3 is 15 amino acids long. Germline CDR1 is GTSNPN and CDR2 is SVGIG (reference sequence). This CDR3 reads CAWTSDRGRRETQYF. The CDR3 coding sequence is TGTGCCTGGACTTCCGACAGGGGGCGAAGGGAGACCCAGTACTTC.

This chain joins TRBV7-2 and TRBJ1-5; D is unclear. V lost 5 bases, J lost 7 bases, and 12 bases lay in between. CDR3 length: 13 residues. CDR1 is SGHTA and CDR2 is FQGNSA in the germline V gene. CDR3 protein: CASSPARGQPQHF. The CDR3, as DNA: TGTGCCAGCAGCCCCGCCCGGGGACAGCCCCAGCATTTT.

This sequence joins TRBV4-3 and TRBJ2-7; D is possibly TRBD1 (6 bases). The CDR3 extends over 14 amino acids. V was cut by 8 bases and J by 1 base, with 15 bases left in between. CDR1 is LGHNA, CDR2 YSLEER, per germline. DNA of the CDR3: TGCGCCAGCCAGGGCAGCGACAGGTCCTACGAGCAGTACTTC. This codes for CASQGSDRSYEQYF.

The chain carries TRBV30 and TRBJ1-6; no clear D. CDR3 size: 12 residues. The germline CDR1 and CDR2 sequences are GTSNPN and SVGIG (reference sequence). V was cut by 3 bases and J by 6 bases, with 6 bases left in between. CDR3 coding DNA: TGTGCCTGGAGAATTCTTAATTCACCCCTCCACTTT. Its protein is CAWRILNSPLHF.

The CDR3 loop reads CASIRGALSSGANVLTF. CDR3 DNA sequence: TGTGCCAGCATCCGGGGGGCCCTAAGCTCTGGGGCCAACGTCCTGACTTTC. The J gene is TRBJ2-6, the V gene TRBV6-7, with a possible D match to TRBD2 (7 bases). TRBV6-7 is an open reading frame whose function is uncertain. V lost 7 bases, J lost 0 bases, and 16 bases lay in between. CDR3 size: 17 residues.

This chain joins TRBV19 and TRBJ2-6; 10 nucleotides align to TRBD1. The CDR3 is 17 residues long. V lost 6 bases and J lost 3; bases outside the gene matches: 8. CDR1 is LNHDA and CDR2 is SQIVND in the germline V gene (reference sequence). CDR3 coding DNA: TGTGCCAGTAGCGGGGGACAGGGGCCAGGTGGGGCCAACGTCCTGACTTTC. Amino acids: CASSGGQGPGGANVLTF.